This entry lists 9 T cell receptor beta chains sequenced from one sample in a study of long-term antiretroviral therapy in people with HIV. Investigators performed immunoSEQ version v3.0 at survey level. Assay used: immunoSEQ multiplex PCR; TCRdb lists only in-frame clones, some missing. The sample holds about 30,000 clones; 85% to 90% are singletons and the top ten take less than 8.5%. The sequenced sample was unsorted PBMCs, obtained 3.2 years before starting antiretroviral therapy. Every receptor here comes from a man in his fifties with HIV.

The CDR3 loop is CASSVAGGPSSEQFF. In DNA, the CDR3 is TGTGCCAGCAGCGTAGCAGGGGGACCCAGTAGCGAGCAGTTCTTC. This chain connects TRBV9 to TRBJ2-1; 7 bases are shared with TRBD1. Germline CDR1 reads SGDLS; CDR2 reads YYNGEE. Trimming removed 0 bases from V and 10 bases from J; junction bases left unmatched: 10. CDR3 length: 15 residues.

The chain couples TRBV19 to TRBJ1-1, with D perhaps TRBD1 (5 bases). V was pared by 4 bases and J by 1 base, with 13 bases between. Germline lookup yields CDR1 LNHDA and CDR2 SQIVND (reference sequence). The length of the CDR3 is 15 residues. CDR3 amino acids: CASSNTGRTNTEAFF. CDR3 in DNA: TGTGCCAGTAGTAACACAGGACGGACGAACACTGAAGCTTTCTTT.

The V gene is TRBV7-2, the J gene TRBJ1-5; D is possibly TRBD1 (6 bases). The CDR3 length is 16 residues. Deletions cut 2 bases from V and 0 bases from J, with 11 bases between. Germline values: CDR1 SGHTA, CDR2 FQGNSA. In nucleotides, the CDR3 is TGTGCCAGCAGCTTATACTCAGGGGATAGCAATCAGCCCCAGCATTTT. Its protein product is CASSLYSGDSNQPQHF.

This chain uses TRBV30 with TRBJ2-7; D gene uncertain. The V gene lost 2 bases and the J gene lost 3 bases, with 14 bases spanning the gap. The CDR3 consists of 14 residues. Germline V gene lookup returns CDR1 GTSNPN and CDR2 SVGIG (reference sequence). The CDR3 sequence: CAWSPNPPGYEQYF. The CDR3 DNA follows: TGTGCCTGGAGTCCAAACCCCCCGGGCTACGAGCAGTACTTC.

By sample share, this clone is medium-sized. The V and J genes are TRBV7-2 and TRBJ2-7; the D is unclear. The CDR3 length is 14 residues. The germline V and J ends were trimmed by 5 bases and 2 bases, with 13 bases remaining between them. Per the germline V gene, CDR1 is SGHTA and CDR2 is FQGNSA. CDR3 in DNA: TGTGCCAGCAGCGCATTGGGTCCCCCCTACGAGCAGTACTTC. This sequence encodes CASSALGPPYEQYF.

CDR3 nucleotides: TGTGCCAGCAGCCTTATGGGGGGCTACGCCACCGGGGAGCTGTTTTTT. Amino acid sequence: CASSLMGGYATGELFF. This chain connects TRBV7-6 to TRBJ2-2; D possibly uses TRBD1 or TRBD2 (6 bases each). Trimming stripped 5 bases from V and 4 bases from J, with 17 bases between. The CDR3 runs to 16 residues. Germline V gene data show CDR1 as SGHVS and CDR2 as FNYEAQ.

This chain uses TRBV5-1 with TRBJ2-7; D possibly corresponds to TRBD2 (5 bases). The germline CDR1 and CDR2 sequences are SGHRS and YFSETQ. V lost 2 bases and J lost 2, with 8 bases in between. CDR3 length: 13 amino acids. This CDR3 reads CASSFDGTYEQYF. CDR3 coding DNA: TGCGCCAGCAGCTTTGACGGGACCTACGAGCAGTACTTC.

V is TRBV5-1 and J is TRBJ2-5; 11 bases fit TRBD1. The junction had 6 bases not matched to a gene; V was cut back by 6 bases and J by 5 bases. This CDR3 region has 14 residues. CDR1 is SGHRS and CDR2 is YFSETQ in the germline V gene. The DNA for the CDR3 is TGCGCCAGCAAGCTTGGACAGGGGGCGGAGACCCAGTACTTC. Encoded protein: CASKLGQGAETQYF.

This chain connects TRBV6-5 to TRBJ2-2, with TRBD2 matching 7 bases. The germline CDR1 and CDR2 sequences are MNHEY and SVGAGI. V lost 6 bases and J lost 0; bases outside the gene matches: 4. The CDR3 is 15 residues long. The CDR3 DNA reads as TGTGCCAGCAGGCCTAGCGGAGCGAACACCGGGGAGCTGTTTTTT. Translating it yields CASRPSGANTGELFF.